This T cell receptor beta chain derives from a study of T cell clonality in common variable immunodeficiency (dated by TCRdb to between 2014 and 2017). For sequencing input, CVID and control samples contributed equivalent amounts of genomic DNA. For every sample, a 60 bp segment covering the rearranged TCRbeta CDR3 region was amplified and then sequenced. The immunoSEQ assay, a bias-corrected multiplex PCR with high-throughput sequencing, was employed for TCRbeta amplification. As for how the authors treated the data: Every unique nucleotide sequence counted as a clone and was annotated with V, D and J genes, copy number and frequency. Sequences were labeled productive if in frame, and non-productive if out of frame or containing stop codons. As previously described, clonality was calculated on the basis of Shannon's entropy. The predicted amino acid sequences of productive clones were used to derive the mean CDR3 Kyte-Doolittle hydropathy. The R hclust function was used to hierarchically cluster scaled V gene usage with Manhattan distance and complete linkage. Sharing of clones by CDR3 amino acid sequence was evaluated through resampling of 12 repertoires per group over 100 rounds. The repertoires were searched for approximately 70 published EBV-specific TCRbeta sequences and almost 250 published CMV-specific TCRbeta sequences. A couple of CVID samples yielding fewer than 10,000 sequences were excluded from analysis, leaving approximately 46 CVID repertoires. TCRdb carries this immuneACCESS record with in-frame sequences only. Its versions omit some clonotypes, under half of them owing to an unresolved V gene in the studies checked, with the rest unexplained. Clone size and the V and J calls come from that table; the DNA yielded D and trimming. This sample holds tens of thousands of clones in total, without any singletons. Approximately 3.5% of the sample is in the top ten clones.

Trimming takes 1 base from V and 4 bases from J, and the germline ends sit 16 bases apart. The CDR3 covers 17 residues, taking in both the cysteine and the phenylalanine. Shown are 42 bases from within the CDR3, in frame from base 1. The germline V gene provides CDR1 SGHDN and CDR2 FVKESK. Standard criteria, namely reduction of serum IgG, IgA and/or IgM below the normal range together with specific antibody deficiency, were applied for the diagnosis of CVID. A total of 44 subjects (approximately 15 female and around 29 male; age range roughly 9 to 70 years, mean age 40) were included in the CVID group. Most CVID patients and most healthy controls were of Caucasian heritage. All CVID subjects had received replacement immunoglobulin therapy for at least one year at the time of study participation. At blood collection, none of the CVID subjects was ill or on immunomodulatory or immunosuppressive medication. Heparinized peripheral whole blood samples of roughly 5 to 8.5 ml were obtained from each donor. TCRbeta CDR3 repertoires were sequenced from genomic DNA of adults with common variable immune deficiency (CVID) and healthy adult controls. Diluted blood was density-centrifuged over Hypaque 1077 or Ficoll-Paque to isolate peripheral blood mononuclear cells. Genomic DNA was obtained from unsorted mononuclear cells through either Qiagen column purification or a centrifugation-based method.

The table lists this clone with many counts. No antigen is known for it. The CDR3 extends 3 residues past the end of the read, so its final part is completed from the germline J gene. General findings and caveats noted by the study authors: Healthy controls shared more TCRbeta clones with each other than CVID subjects shared among themselves (p < 0.0001). According to the authors, finding the cause of the higher clonality in CVID would require sequencing the repertoires of T cell subpopulations. Differences among patients in the CVID cohort limited the correlations between repertoire features and clinical complications. CVID TCRbeta sequences reportedly showed fewer deletions and N-nucleotide insertions and lacked highly modified clones with 13 or more V deletions. Compared with healthy controls, CVID subjects showed increased TCRbeta clonality (t-test p = 0.018), a feature most characteristic of about a third of subjects. Despite equal DNA input, controls averaged approximately 82,000 unique sequences per sample versus roughly 32,000 in CVID samples.

This sequence uses TRBV14 and TRBJ1-4; TRBD1 is a weak D gene call, 5 bases matching. Sequencing used peripheral blood mononuclear cells. This TCR was sampled from a human donor with common variable immunodeficiency. Partial CDR3 DNA: TGTGCCAGCAGCCAAGGCCCGGCAGGGTGGAGTAATGAAAAA. This encodes CASSQGPAGWSNEK. The complete CDR3 sequence is CASSQGPAGWSNEKLFF.